This record concerns one TCR beta chain sequence. Germline V CDR1 and CDR2: LNHDA, SQIVND (reference sequence). Deletions cut 4 bases from V and 5 bases from J, with 12 bases between. CDR3 length equals 14 residues. The time point is: newly diagnosed GD, antithyroid drugs for less than 3 months. Researchers made the TCR library from RNA that was extracted from PBMCs. This sample was taken from a study of regulatory T cells in long-lasting Graves disease. Construction of the TCR beta libraries employed iRepertoire HTBI primers in conjunction with Arm-PCR of CDR3 regions. TCRdb fed the multiplex PCR reads into MiXCR, producing one record per CDR3 protein. The sample carries 620,000 or so distinct CDR3 sequences, 15% to 20% recorded once. This sample also appeared in a second study, on T cells in Graves' hyperthyroidism and ophthalmopathy.

The TCR was taken from a woman aged 25 to 39 with Graves disease. The chain uses TRBV19 and TRBJ1-5; the D gene is possibly TRBD1 (5 bases). This specimen was peripheral blood mononuclear cells (PBMCs), taken at new diagnosis, from a patient treated with antithyroid drugs. The CDR3 loop reads CASSKTASYQPQHF. DNA of the CDR3: TGTGCCAGTAGTAAGACAGCGTCCTATCAGCCCCAGCATTTT.